Each of the 7 T cell receptor beta chains below was sequenced from the same sample in a study of blood T cell repertoires in COVID-19. Generated by immunoSEQ multiplex PCR, the TCRdb table keeps only in-frame clones and is missing some. Among tens of thousands of clones listed, around 86% were seen once. The sample consisted of peripheral blood. Receptors were obtained from a man aged 65 to 79 with acute or convalescent COVID-19.

The V and J genes are TRBV10-3 and TRBJ2-5; 10 bases fit TRBD2. With V trimmed by 2 bases and J by 3 bases, 3 bases remained unmatched. Germline CDR1 ENHRY, CDR2 SYGVKD. CDR3 length: 15 residues. The CDR3, as DNA: TGTGCCATCAGTGAGAGCGGACTAGCGGAAGAGACCCAGTACTTC. Protein product: CAISESGLAEETQYF.

The V gene is TRBV29-1, the J gene TRBJ1-2, with D unresolved. The CDR3 covers 13 residues. Trimming took 6 bases from V and 0 from J, leaving 11 bases between them. Germline assignment: CDR1 SQVTM and CDR2 ANQGSEA. CDR3 in amino acids: CSVITLANYGYTF. The CDR3 DNA reads TGCAGCGTCATTACTCTAGCTAACTATGGCTACACCTTC.

This chain connects TRBV5-5 to TRBJ1-3, with D maybe TRBD1 (5 bases). V lost 0 bases and J lost 0, with 7 bases in between. This CDR3 region has 15 residues. Germline V CDR1 and CDR2: SGHKS, YYEKEE (reference sequence). The CDR3 region is CASSLAGLSGNTIYF. The CDR3 nucleotides are TGTGCCAGCAGCTTGGCAGGGCTCTCTGGAAACACCATATATTTT.

This chain connects TRBV9 to TRBJ1-4; D is unclear. There are 15 residues in the CDR3. Germline-derived CDR1 and CDR2 are SGDLS and YYNGEE. V lost 0 bases, J lost 5 bases, and 11 bases lay in between. The CDR3 loop is CASSVDPSQNEKLFF. CDR3 nucleotide sequence: TGTGCCAGCAGCGTAGACCCCTCCCAGAATGAAAAACTGTTTTTT.

The chain employs TRBV5-5 and TRBJ2-3; D unresolved. Germline-derived CDR1 and CDR2 are SGHKS and YYEKEE (reference sequence). The length of the CDR3 is 14 residues. V was pared by 4 bases and J by 0 bases, with 9 bases between. The CDR3 DNA follows: TGTGCCAGCAGCCCGATCGGGAGCACAGATACGCAGTATTTT. This translates into CASSPIGSTDTQYF.

The chain carries TRBV19 and TRBJ2-7, with 12 bases fitting TRBD2. Germline lookup yields CDR1 LNHDA and CDR2 SQIVND (reference sequence). The V and J ends lost 2 bases and 3 bases, in that order; junction bases with no gene match: 11. This CDR3 comprises 18 residues. The chain's CDR3 is CASSIPRRTSGAIYEQYF. Here the CDR3 DNA reads TGTGCCAGTAGTATACCCCGACGGACTAGCGGGGCCATCTACGAGCAGTACTTC.

The chain joins TRBV30 to TRBJ1-1, with 8 bases lining up with TRBD1. Germline-derived CDR1 and CDR2 are GTSNPN and SVGIG (reference sequence). Trimming cost V 1 base and J 5 bases; bases outside gene matches: 9. The CDR3 contains 15 residues. In nucleotides, the CDR3 is TGTGCCTGGAGTGGGGACCAGGGGGCGCAAACTGAAGCTTTCTTT. Protein: CAWSGDQGAQTEAFF.